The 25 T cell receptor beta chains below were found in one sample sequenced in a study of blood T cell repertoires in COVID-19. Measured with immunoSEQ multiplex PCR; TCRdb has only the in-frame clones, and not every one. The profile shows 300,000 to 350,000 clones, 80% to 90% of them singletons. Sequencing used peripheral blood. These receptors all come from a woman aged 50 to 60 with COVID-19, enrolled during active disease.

The CDR3 DNA sequence: TGCAGTGCTAGTCCCGACAGGGTTACTGAAGCTTTCTTT. As protein: CSASPDRVTEAFF. This chain joins TRBV20-1 and TRBJ1-1; 7 bases are a match to TRBD1. V lost 3 bases and J lost 5; bases outside the gene matches: 6. The CDR3 runs 13 residues. Per the germline V gene, CDR1 is DFQATT and CDR2 is SNEGSKA (reference sequence).

In nucleotides, the CDR3 is TGTGCCAGCAGCCCTCGGGAGGGATCCTACAATGAGCAGTTCTTC. This translates into CASSPREGSYNEQFF. The chain employs TRBV7-2 and TRBJ2-1; TRBD2 matches 8 bases. Germline CDR1 and CDR2: SGHTA and FQGNSA. V lost 5 bases to trimming and J lost 1 base; unmatched junction nucleotides: 4. The CDR3 has 15 residues.

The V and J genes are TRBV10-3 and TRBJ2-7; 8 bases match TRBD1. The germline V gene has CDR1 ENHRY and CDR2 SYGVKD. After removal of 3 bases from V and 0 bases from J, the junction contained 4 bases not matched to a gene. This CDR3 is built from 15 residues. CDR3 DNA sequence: TGTGCCATCAGTGATCCAGGACAGGGCTCCTACGAGCAGTACTTC. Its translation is CAISDPGQGSYEQYF.

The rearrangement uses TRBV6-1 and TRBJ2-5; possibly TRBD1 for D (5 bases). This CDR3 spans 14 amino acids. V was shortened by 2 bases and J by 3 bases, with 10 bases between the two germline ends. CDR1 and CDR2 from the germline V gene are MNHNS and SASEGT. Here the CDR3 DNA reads TGTGCCAGCAGTGAATTTGGGGCGAAAGAGACCCAGTACTTC. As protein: CASSEFGAKETQYF.

CDR3 sequence: CASSKTGQGSEAFF. The CDR3 nucleotides read TGTGCCAGCAGTAAAACGGGACAGGGGTCTGAAGCTTTCTTT. The chain uses TRBV7-9 and TRBJ1-1, with TRBD1 identical over 10 bases. The CDR3 is 14 residues long. V shed 6 bases and J 6 bases; nucleotides not matched to a gene: 7. CDR1 and CDR2 (germline): SEHNR, FQNEAQ (reference sequence).

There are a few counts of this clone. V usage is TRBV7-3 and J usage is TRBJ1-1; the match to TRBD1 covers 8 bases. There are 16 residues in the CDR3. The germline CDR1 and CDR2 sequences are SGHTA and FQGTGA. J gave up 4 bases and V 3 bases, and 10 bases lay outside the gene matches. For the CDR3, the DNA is TGTGCCAGCAGCTTGAAACAGGGGGGGAGCGGCACTGAAGCTTTCTTT. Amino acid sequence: CASSLKQGGSGTEAFF.

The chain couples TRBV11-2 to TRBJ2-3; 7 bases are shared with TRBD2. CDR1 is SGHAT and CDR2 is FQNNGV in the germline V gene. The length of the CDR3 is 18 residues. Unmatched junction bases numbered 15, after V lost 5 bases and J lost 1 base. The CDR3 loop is CASSLGTKAGLGTDTQYF. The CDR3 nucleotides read TGTGCCAGCAGCCTAGGGACTAAAGCGGGACTTGGCACAGATACGCAGTATTTT.

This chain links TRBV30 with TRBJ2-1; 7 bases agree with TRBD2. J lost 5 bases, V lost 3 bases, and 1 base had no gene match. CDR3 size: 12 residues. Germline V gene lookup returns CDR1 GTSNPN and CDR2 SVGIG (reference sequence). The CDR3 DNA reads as TGTGCCTGGAGACGGGGGGACAATGAGCAGTTCTTC. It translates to CAWRRGDNEQFF.

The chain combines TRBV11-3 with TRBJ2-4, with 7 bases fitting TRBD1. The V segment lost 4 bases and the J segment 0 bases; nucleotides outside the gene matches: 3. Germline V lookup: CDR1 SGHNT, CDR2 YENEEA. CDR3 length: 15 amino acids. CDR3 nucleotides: TGTGCCAGCAGCTCCGACAGGGTAGCCAAAAACATTCAGTACTTC. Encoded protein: CASSSDRVAKNIQYF.

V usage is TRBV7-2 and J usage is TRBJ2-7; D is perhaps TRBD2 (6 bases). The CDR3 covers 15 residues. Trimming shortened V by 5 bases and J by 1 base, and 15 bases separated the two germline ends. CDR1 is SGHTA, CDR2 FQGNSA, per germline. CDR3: CASSPAGSGSYEQYF. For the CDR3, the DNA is TGTGCCAGCAGCCCCGCGGGGAGTGGGTCCTACGAGCAGTACTTC.

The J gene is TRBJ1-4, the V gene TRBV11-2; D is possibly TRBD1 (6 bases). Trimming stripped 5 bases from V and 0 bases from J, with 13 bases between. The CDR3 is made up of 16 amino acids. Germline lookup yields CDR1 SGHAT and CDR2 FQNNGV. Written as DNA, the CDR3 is TGTGCCAGCAGCCTACGGGACACCCCAACTAATGAAAAACTGTTTTTT. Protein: CASSLRDTPTNEKLFF.

The CDR3 loop reads CASSRDRGTSGYTF. CDR3 nucleotide sequence: TGTGCCAGCAGCCGGGACAGGGGGACCTCTGGCTACACCTTC. V is TRBV5-8 and J is TRBJ1-2; 11 bases are shared with TRBD1. CDR1 is SGHTS, CDR2 YDEGEE, per germline. The CDR3 contains 14 residues. V gave up 4 bases and J gave up 7 bases; unmatched junction bases: 6.

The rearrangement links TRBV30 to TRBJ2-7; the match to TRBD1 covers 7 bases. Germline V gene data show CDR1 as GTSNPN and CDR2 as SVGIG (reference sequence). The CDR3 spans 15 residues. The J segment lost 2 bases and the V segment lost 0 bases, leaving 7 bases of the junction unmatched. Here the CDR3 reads CAWSVNSGTAYEQYF. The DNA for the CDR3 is TGTGCCTGGAGTGTAAATTCGGGGACAGCCTACGAGCAGTACTTC.

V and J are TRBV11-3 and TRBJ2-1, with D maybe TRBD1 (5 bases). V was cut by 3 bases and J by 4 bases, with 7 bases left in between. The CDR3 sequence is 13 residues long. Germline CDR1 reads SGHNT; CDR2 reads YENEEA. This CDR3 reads CASSLDNYNEQFF. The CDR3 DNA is TGTGCCAGCAGCTTGGACAATTACAATGAGCAGTTCTTC. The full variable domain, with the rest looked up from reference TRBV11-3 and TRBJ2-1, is EAGVVQSPRYKIIEKKQPVAFWCNPISGHNTLYWYLQNLGQGPELLIRYENEEAVDDSQLPKDRFSAERLKGVDSTLKIQPAELGDSAVYLCASSLDNYNEQFFGPGTRLTVL.

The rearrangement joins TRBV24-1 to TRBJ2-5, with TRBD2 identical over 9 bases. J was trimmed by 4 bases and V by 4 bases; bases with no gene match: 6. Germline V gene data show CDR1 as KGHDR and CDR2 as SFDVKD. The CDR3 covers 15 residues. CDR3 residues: CATSEISGSLETQYF. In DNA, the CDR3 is TGTGCCACCAGTGAGATTAGCGGGAGCCTAGAGACCCAGTACTTC.

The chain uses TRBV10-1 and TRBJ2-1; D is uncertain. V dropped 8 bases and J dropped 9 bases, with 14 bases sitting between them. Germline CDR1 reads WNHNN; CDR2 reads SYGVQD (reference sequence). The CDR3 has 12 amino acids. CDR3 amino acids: CASPGLDGEQFF. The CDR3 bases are TGCGCCAGCCCGGGTCTGGATGGTGAGCAGTTCTTC.

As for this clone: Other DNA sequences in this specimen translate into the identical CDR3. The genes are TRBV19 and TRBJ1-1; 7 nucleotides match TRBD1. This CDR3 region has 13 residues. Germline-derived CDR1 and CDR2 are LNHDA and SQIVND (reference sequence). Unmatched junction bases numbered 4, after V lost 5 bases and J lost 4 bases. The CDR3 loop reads CASSPTGATEAFF. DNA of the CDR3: TGTGCCAGTAGTCCCACAGGGGCCACTGAAGCTTTCTTT.

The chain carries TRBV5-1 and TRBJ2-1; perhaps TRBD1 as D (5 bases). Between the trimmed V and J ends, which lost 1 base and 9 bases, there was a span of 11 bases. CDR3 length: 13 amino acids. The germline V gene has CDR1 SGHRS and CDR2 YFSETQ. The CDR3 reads CASSLFPTGEQFF. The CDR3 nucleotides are TGCGCCAGCAGCTTGTTCCCTACAGGTGAGCAGTTCTTC.

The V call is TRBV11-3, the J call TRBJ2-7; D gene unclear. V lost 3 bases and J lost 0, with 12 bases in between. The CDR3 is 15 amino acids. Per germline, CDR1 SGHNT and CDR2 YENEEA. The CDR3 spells CASSLYNHSSYEQYF. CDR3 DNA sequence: TGTGCCAGCAGCTTGTATAATCATAGCTCCTACGAGCAGTACTTC.

The DNA of the CDR3 is TGTGCCACTCAAGAGACTAGCGGGAGCTACACCGGGGAGCTGTTTTTT. It translates to CATQETSGSYTGELFF. The chain is built from TRBV24-1 and TRBJ2-2; TRBD2 matches at 12 bases. CDR1 is KGHDR and CDR2 is SFDVKD in the germline V gene. V lost 10 bases to trimming and J lost 3 bases; unmatched junction nucleotides: 8. There are 16 residues in the CDR3.

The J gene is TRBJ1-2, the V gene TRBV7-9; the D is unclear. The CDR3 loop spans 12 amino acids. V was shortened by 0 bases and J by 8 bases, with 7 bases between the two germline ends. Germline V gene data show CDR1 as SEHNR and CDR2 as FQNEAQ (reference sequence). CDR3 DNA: TGTGCCAGCAGCTTAGCGCAGGAAGGCTACACCTTC. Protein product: CASSLAQEGYTF.

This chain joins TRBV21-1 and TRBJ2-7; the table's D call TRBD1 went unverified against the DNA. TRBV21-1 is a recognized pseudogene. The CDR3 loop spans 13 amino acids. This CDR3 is CASSSPRQRSQYF. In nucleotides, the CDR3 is TGTGCCAGCAGCTCACCTCGACAGAGATCGCAGTACTTC.

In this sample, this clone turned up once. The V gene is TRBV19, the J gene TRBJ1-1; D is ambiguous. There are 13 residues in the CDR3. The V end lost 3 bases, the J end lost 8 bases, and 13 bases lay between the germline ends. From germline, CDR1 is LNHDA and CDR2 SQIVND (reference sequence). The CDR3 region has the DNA TGTGCCAGTAGTATTGTACAGCCCTCGGAAGCTTTCTTT. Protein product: CASSIVQPSEAFF. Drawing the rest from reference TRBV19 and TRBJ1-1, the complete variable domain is DGGITQSPKYLFRKEGQNVTLSCEQNLNHDAMYWYRQDPGQGLRLIYYSQIVNDFQKGDIAEGYSVSREKKESFPLTVTSAQKNPTAFYLCASSIVQPSEAFFGQGTRLTVV.

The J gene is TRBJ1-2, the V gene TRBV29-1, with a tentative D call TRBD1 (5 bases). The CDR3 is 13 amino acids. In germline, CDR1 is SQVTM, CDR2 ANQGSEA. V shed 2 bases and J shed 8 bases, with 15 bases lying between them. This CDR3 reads CSVEMEGKGGYTF. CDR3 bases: TGCAGCGTTGAAATGGAGGGGAAGGGGGGCTACACCTTC.

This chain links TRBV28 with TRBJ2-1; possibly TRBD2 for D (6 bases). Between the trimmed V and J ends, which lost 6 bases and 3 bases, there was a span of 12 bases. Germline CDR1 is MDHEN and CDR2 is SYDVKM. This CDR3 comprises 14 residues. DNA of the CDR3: TGTGCCAGCAGGCGGGACCAAAGCTACAATGAGCAGTTCTTC. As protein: CASRRDQSYNEQFF.